Each of the 6 T cell receptor beta chains below was sequenced from the same sample in a study of radiotherapy plus CTLA-4 blockade in lung cancer (dated by TCRdb to 2017 to 2018). The method behind the library was the immunoSEQ multiplex PCR assay. TCRdb provides this immuneACCESS table in a form limited to in-frame rearrangements. Some clones are lacking; in checked studies, under half of them reflect an unresolved V gene, and why the rest are absent is not known. The sample table records around 44,000 clones; around nine tenths of these occur just once. Of the sample, over 15% falls within the top ten clones. Material: peripheral blood, obtained from a patient treated with radiotherapy plus ipilimumab. The source is a human donor with non-small cell lung cancer that progressed on radiotherapy plus ipilimumab. Some clones in this sample may be carry-over from other donors' samples.

This chain uses TRBV6-1 with TRBJ1-1; possible D gene TRBD1, 5 bases. CDR1 is MNHNS and CDR2 is SASEGT in the germline V gene. Trimming stripped 3 bases from V and 3 bases from J, with 17 bases between. This CDR3 has 16 amino acids. CDR3 in DNA: TGTGCCAGCAGTGATTTTTTAACCGGGGGTGACACTGAAGCTTTCTTT. Translating gives CASSDFLTGGDTEAFF.

The chain has TRBV15 and TRBJ1-6; TRBD1 matches 7 bases. This CDR3 is built from 15 residues. The germline V gene encodes CDR1 LNHNV and CDR2 YYDKDF (reference sequence). The junction had 6 bases not matched to a gene; V was cut back by 2 bases and J by 8 bases. CDR3 sequence (DNA): TGTGCCACCAGCAGACACAGACAGGGCGATTCACCCCTCCACTTT. Protein sequence: CATSRHRQGDSPLHF.

This clone was recorded once. V is TRBV6-1 and J is TRBJ2-2; 9 bases fit TRBD1. The CDR3 runs 14 residues. Germline trimming cut 7 bases from V and 4 bases from J; bases unmatched to any gene: 4. The V gene's germline CDR1 is MNHNS and CDR2 SASEGT. In DNA form, the CDR3 reads TGTGCCAGCACCGGGACAGGGACCACCGGGGAGCTGTTTTTT. Translated, it gives CASTGTGTTGELFF.

The chain has TRBV5-1 and TRBJ2-1; D perhaps matches TRBD2 (5 bases). V lost 2 bases and J lost 1, with 10 bases in between. The germline CDR1 and CDR2 sequences are SGHRS and YFSETQ. CDR3 size: 15 residues. In DNA form, the CDR3 reads TGCGCCAGCAGCTTAGGACTTTCATCCTACAATGAGCAGTTCTTC. Translation: CASSLGLSSYNEQFF.

The chain uses TRBV5-1 and TRBJ1-3; D ambiguous. The V and J ends lost 0 bases and 4 bases respectively, with 14 bases between them. Germline CDR1 reads SGHRS; CDR2 reads YFSETQ. The CDR3 is 16 residues long. CDR3 DNA: TGCGCCAGCAGCTTGGGGGCAACACCGACGGGAAACACCATATATTTT. It is translated as CASSLGATPTGNTIYF.

The chain combines TRBV16 with TRBJ1-2; TRBD1 matches 8 bases. J lost 4 bases, V lost 4 bases, and 2 bases had no gene match. CDR1 is KGHSY, CDR2 FQNENV, per germline. The CDR3 sequence is 13 residues long. CDR3 nucleotides: TGTGCCAGCAGCCCCGACAGGGGCTATGGCTACACCTTC. It codes for CASSPDRGYGYTF.